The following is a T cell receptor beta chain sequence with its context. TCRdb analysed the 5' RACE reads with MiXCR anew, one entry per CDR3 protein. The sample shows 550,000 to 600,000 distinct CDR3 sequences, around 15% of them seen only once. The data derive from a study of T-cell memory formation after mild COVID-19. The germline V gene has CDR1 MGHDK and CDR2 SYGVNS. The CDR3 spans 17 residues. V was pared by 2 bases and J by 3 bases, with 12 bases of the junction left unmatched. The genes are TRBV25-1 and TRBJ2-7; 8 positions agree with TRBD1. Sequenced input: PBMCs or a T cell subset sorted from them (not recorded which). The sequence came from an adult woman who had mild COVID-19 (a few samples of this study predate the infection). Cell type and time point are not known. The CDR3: CASSEAGQAGRNYEQYF. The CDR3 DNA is TGTGCCAGCAGTGAAGCGGGACAGGCGGGGAGGAACTACGAGCAGTACTTC.